This TCR beta chain was sequenced for a study of blood T cells in healthy people across ages. V dropped 8 bases and J dropped 0; count of bases not matched to a gene: 6. This CDR3 has 13 residues. Germline CDR1 SQVTM, CDR2 ANQGSEA. Study-wide results and caveats: Observed TCR beta diversity per million T cells went down as age went up. This fall followed a roughly linear course with age.

With a J-beta primer mix and a sample-barcoded 5' primer, a second PCR ran roughly 6 to 12 cycles. TCRdb re-derived calls from the 5' RACE reads in MiXCR, one entry per CDR3 protein. The sample yields under 700,000 distinct CDR3 sequences, less than 25% seen once. A note on this clonotype: Its matching antigen is unknown.

These data were also reused for a study on T cells of mothers and their children.

The TCR was taken from a boy younger than 18 in good health. This chain uses TRBV29-1 with TRBJ1-1, with 7 nucleotides matching TRBD1. Sequenced: blood. CDR3: CSTGGGLNTEAFF. DNA of the CDR3: TGCAGCACGGGAGGGGGCTTGAACACTGAAGCTTTCTTT. Looking up the rest from reference TRBV29-1 and TRBJ1-1 gives the full variable domain: SAVISQKPSRDICQRGTSLTIQCQVDSQVTMMFWYRQQPGQSLTLIATANQGSEATYESGFVIDKFPISRPNLTFSTLTVSNMSPEDSSIYLCSTGGGLNTEAFFGQGTRLTVV.